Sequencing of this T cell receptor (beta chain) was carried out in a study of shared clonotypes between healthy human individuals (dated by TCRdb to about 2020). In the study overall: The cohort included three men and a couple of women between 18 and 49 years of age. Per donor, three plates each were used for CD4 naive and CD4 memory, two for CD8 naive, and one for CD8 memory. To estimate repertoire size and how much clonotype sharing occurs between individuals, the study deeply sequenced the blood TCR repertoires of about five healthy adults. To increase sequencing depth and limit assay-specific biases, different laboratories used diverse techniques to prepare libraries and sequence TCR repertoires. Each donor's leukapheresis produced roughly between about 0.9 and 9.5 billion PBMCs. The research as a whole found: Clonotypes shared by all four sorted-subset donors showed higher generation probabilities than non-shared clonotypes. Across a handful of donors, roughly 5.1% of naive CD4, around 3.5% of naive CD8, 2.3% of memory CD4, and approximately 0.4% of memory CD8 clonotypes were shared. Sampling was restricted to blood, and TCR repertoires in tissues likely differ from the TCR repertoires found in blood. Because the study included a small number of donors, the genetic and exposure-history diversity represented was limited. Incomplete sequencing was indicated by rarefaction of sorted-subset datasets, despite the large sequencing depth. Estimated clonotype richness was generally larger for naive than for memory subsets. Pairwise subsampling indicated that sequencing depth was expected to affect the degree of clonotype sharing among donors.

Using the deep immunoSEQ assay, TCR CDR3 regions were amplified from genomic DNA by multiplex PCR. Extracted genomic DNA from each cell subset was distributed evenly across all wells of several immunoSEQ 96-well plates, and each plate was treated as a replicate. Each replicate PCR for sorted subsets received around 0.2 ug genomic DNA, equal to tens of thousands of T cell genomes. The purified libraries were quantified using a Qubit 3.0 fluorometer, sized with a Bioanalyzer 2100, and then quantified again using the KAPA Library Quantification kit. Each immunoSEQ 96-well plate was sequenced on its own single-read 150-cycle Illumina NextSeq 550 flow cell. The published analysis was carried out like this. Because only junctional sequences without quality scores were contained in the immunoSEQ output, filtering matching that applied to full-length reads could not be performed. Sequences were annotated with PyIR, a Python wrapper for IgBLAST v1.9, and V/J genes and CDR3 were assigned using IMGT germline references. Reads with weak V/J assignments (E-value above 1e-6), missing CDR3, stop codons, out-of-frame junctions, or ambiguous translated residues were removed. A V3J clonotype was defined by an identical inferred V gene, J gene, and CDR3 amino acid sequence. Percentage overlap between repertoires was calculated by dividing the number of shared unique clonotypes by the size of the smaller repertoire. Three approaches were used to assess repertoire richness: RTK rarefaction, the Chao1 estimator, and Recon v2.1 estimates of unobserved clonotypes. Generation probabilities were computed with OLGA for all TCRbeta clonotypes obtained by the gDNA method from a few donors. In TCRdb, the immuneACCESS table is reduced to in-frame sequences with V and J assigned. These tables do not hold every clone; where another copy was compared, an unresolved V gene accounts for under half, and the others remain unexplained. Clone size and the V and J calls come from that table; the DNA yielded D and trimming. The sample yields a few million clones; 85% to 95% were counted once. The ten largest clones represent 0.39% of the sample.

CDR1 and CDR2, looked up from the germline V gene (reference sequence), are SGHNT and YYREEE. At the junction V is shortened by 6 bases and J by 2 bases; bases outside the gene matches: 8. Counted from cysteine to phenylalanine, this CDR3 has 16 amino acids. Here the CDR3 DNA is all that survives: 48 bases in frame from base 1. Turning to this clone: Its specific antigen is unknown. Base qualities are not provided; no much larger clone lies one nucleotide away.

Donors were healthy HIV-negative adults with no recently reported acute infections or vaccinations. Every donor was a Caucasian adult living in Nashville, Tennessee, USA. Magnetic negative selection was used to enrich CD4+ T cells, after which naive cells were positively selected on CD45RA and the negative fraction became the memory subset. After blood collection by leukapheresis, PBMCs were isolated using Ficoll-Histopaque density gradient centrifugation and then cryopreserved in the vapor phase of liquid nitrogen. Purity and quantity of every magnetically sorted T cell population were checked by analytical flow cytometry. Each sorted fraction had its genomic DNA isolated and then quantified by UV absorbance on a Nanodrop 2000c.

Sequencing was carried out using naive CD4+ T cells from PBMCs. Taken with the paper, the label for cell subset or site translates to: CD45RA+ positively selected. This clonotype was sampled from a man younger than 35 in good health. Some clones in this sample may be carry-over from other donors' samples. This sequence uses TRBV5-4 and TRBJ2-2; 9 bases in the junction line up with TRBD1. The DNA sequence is TGTGCCAGCATTGAATCGGGACAGGGAAACACCGGGGAGCTGTTTTTT. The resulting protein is CASIESGQGNTGELFF.